This TCR beta chain stems from a study of T cells in Graves' hyperthyroidism and ophthalmopathy. The CDR3 is 14 residues long. The ends were cut back, 3 bases at V and 1 base at J, with 9 bases in the middle. Per the germline V gene, CDR1 is SGHTA and CDR2 is FQGNSA. This clonotype occurred many times. Amplification targeted TCR beta CDR3 regions from RNA transcripts. Carried out on the TCR CDR3, a first-round RT-PCR used the HTBI primer set. TCRdb passed the multiplex PCR reads through MiXCR, listing each CDR3 protein once. The sample consists of hundreds of thousands of distinct CDR3 sequences, 14% to 15% of them appearing once.

The sequenced sample was blood. This receptor was obtained from a young man with Graves' ophthalmopathy. The chain links TRBV7-2 to TRBJ2-5, with no clear D. The CDR3 bases are TGTGCCAGCAGCTTTAACGGGTTCCAAGAGACCCAGTACTTC. Its translation is CASSFNGFQETQYF.